This TCR beta chain was recovered during a study of shared clonotypes between healthy human individuals (dated by TCRdb to about 2020). Regarding the research as a whole: The cohort included three men and two women between 18 and 49 years of age. Between about 0.85 and 8.9 billion PBMCs per donor were obtained by leukapheresis. Libraries were prepared and TCR repertoires were sequenced by different laboratories using diverse techniques, in order to increase sequencing depth and limit assay-specific biases. To estimate repertoire size and how much clonotype sharing occurs between individuals, the study deeply sequenced the blood TCR repertoires of five healthy adults. For each donor, three plates each were used for CD4 naive and CD4 memory, two plates were used for CD8 naive, and one plate was used for CD8 memory. Points the paper makes about the study in general: Clonotypes shared by all four sorted-subset donors showed higher generation probabilities than non-shared clonotypes. Naive subsets generally had larger estimated clonotype richness than memory subsets. Sampling was restricted to blood, and TCR repertoires in tissue are likely to differ from TCR repertoires in blood. Even with the large sequencing depth, rarefaction of the sorted-subset datasets indicated that sequencing was incomplete. Sharing across a few donors was observed for approximately 5% of naive CD4, over 3% of naive CD8, about 2.3% of memory CD4, and roughly 0.4% of memory CD8 clonotypes. Pairwise subsampling led to the expectation that sequencing depth would affect the degree of clonotype sharing among donors. The genetic and exposure-history diversity represented was limited by the small number of donors.

For the CD8 naive samples, CD45RO-negative cells were positively selected for CCR7, yielding a CD45RA+CCR7+ population from which TemRA cells were excluded. Healthy HIV-negative adults with no recently reported acute infections or vaccinations were included as donors. All donors were Caucasian adults living in Nashville, Tennessee, USA. Blood was collected by leukapheresis, and PBMCs were isolated by Ficoll-Histopaque density gradient centrifugation and then cryopreserved in liquid nitrogen vapor phase. Analytical flow cytometry was used to check the purity and quantity of each magnetically sorted T cell population. Genomic DNA was isolated from each sorted fraction and quantified by UV absorbance on a Nanodrop 2000c. Using the deep immunoSEQ assay, TCR CDR3 regions were amplified from genomic DNA by multiplex PCR. For each cell subset, the extracted genomic DNA was distributed evenly across all wells of several immunoSEQ 96-well plates, and each plate served as one replicate. For sorted subsets, approximately 0.2 ug of genomic DNA, equivalent to 25,000 to 35,000 T cell genomes, went into each replicate PCR. The purified libraries were quantified using a Qubit 3.0 fluorometer, sized with a Bioanalyzer 2100, and then quantified again using the KAPA Library Quantification kit. A separate single-read 150-cycle Illumina NextSeq 550 flow cell was used to sequence each immunoSEQ 96-well plate. Per the source publication's procedure: Because the immunoSEQ output included only junctional sequences and no quality scores, the filtering could not be the same as the filtering used for full-length reads. Sequences were annotated with PyIR, a Python wrapper for IgBLAST v1.9, and V/J genes and CDR3 were assigned using IMGT germline references. Reads with weak V/J assignments (E-value above 1e-6), missing CDR3, stop codons, out-of-frame junctions, or ambiguous translated residues were removed. V3J clonotypes were defined as sequences sharing the same inferred V gene, J gene, and CDR3 amino acid sequence. To compute the percentage overlap between repertoires, the number of shared unique clonotypes was divided by the size of the smaller repertoire. Richness of each repertoire was evaluated using RTK rarefaction, the Chao1 estimator, and Recon v2.1 estimates of unobserved clonotypes. For all TCRbeta clonotypes obtained by the gDNA method from several donors, generation probabilities were computed with OLGA. TCRdb stores this immuneACCESS table with in-frame sequences only. Part of the clones is absent; in the studies checked, under half of the shortfall reflects unresolved V genes, and no reason is known for the rest. Clonal size and the V and J genes are those of that table, whereas D and trimming came from the DNA. The sample table contains approximately 600,000 clones; only one count was recorded for about 95% of them. The ten most abundant clones make up around 0.12% of the sample.

As for this clone: The antigen it binds to is not known. Per-base qualities were not stored, and no clone one base away is much larger.

CDR1 and CDR2 were assigned from the germline V gene as MDHEN and SYDVKM. Inclusive of the bounding cysteine and phenylalanine, the CDR3 is 15 residues long. This entry keeps only the CDR3 DNA: 45 bases, framed from base 1. V is clipped by 4 bases and J by 0 bases, and the sequence between their germline boundaries is 7 bases long. This receptor was obtained from a young woman in good health. What was sequenced was naive CD8+ T cells sorted from blood. This specimen's cell subset or site label, interpreted: CD45RA+CCR7+. The rearranged segments are TRBV28 and TRBJ1-6; the D gene cannot be resolved reliably. The CDR3: CASSSRSSYNSPLHF. The DNA is as follows: TGTGCCAGCAGTTCCCGGAGCTCCTATAATTCACCCCTCCACTTT. Beyond the CDR3, the reference TRBV28 and TRBJ1-6 genes provide the residues; the full variable domain reads: DVKVTQSSRYLVKRTGEKVFLECVQDMDHENMFWYRQDPGLGLRLIYFSYDVKMKEKGDIPEGYSVSREKKERFSLILESASTNQTSMYLCASSSRSSYNSPLHFGNGTRLTVT.